This TCR beta chain was captured by sequencing in a study of blood T cells in healthy people across ages. General study findings and limits: Older age coincided with a roughly linear decline in TCR beta diversity per million T cells. Aged donors had fewer naive CD4+ cells and lower diversity than long-lived donors. Unsorted PBMCs blocked a conclusive comparison of naive and antigen-experienced cells.

With respect to this clonotype: Antigen: not known. A read error may produce the germline difference seen at one junction end.

With each sample, at least 5 micrograms of total RNA were extracted. Sample-barcoded 5' priming and a J-beta primer mix drove a second PCR of 7 to 11 cycles. MiXCR was run by TCRdb on the 5' RACE reads, yielding one entry per CDR3 protein. Of under 800,000 distinct CDR3 sequences listed, over 20% are singletons. This CDR3 spans 15 amino acids. From germline, CDR1 is SEHNR and CDR2 FQNEAQ (reference sequence). The clonotype originates from a man in his 70s in good health. Specimen: blood. The chain joins TRBV7-9 to TRBJ2-1, with D unresolved. The DNA of the CDR3 is TGTGCCAGCAGCTTAGCGCTTCCCTCCTACAATGAGCTGTTCTTC. Its translation: CASSLALPSYNELFF.